This TCR beta chain was obtained from a study of blood T cell repertoires in COVID-19. Turning to the study itself: Samples of COVID-19 (acute and convalescent) were obtained from the United States, Italy and Spain. From T cells, B-cell-depleted T cells, or PBMCs came the material, which was cDNA or gDNA.

This clone is a singleton in its sample. In the authors' methods: Researchers report that nucleated cell counts were estimated from reference gene primer amplification. Profiling relied on immunoSEQ multiplex PCR, and the TCRdb table lists in-frame clones only, not all of them. V and J calls and clone size are given by that table; D and trimming were obtained from the DNA. The sample records about 140,000 clones, over 80% being singletons. V lost 3 bases, J lost 4 bases, and 14 bases lay in between. In germline, CDR1 is SGHNT, CDR2 YYREEE (reference sequence). The CDR3 covers 14 residues. The chain joins TRBV5-4 to TRBJ2-7, with a possible D match to TRBD2 (5 bases). The receptor was isolated from a human donor in a cohort sampled during active COVID-19. The source material was peripheral blood. The CDR3 bases are TGTGCCAGCAGCTCTCAGCGGCCTAGATACGAGCAGTACTTC. The encoded protein is CASSSQRPRYEQYF.